A selection of T cell receptor beta chains follows, all from one sample in a study of Ad26.COV2.S vaccination and SARS-CoV-2 variants. The method was immunoSEQ multiplex PCR; TCRdb's version includes in-frame clones alone and lacks a portion of them. The sample includes around 400,000 clones, 83% of them seen just once. Sequenced here: peripheral blood, sampled in a trial of Ad26.COV2.S vaccine versus placebo. These TCRs come from a person aged 18 to 65 who received the Ad26.COV2.S COVID-19 vaccine or a placebo. CDR3s include the opening cysteine and the closing phenylalanine or tryptophan. Fields, in order: D gene, V gene, clone size, J gene, CDR3 DNA, CDR3 protein. A D gene is named only where the DNA matches it firmly. Clone size is not always given. Where it is, it says once, few, many or a class for expanded clones.

d_call: -; v_call: TRBV13; clone_size: -; j_call: TRBJ2-7; cdr3_nt: TGTGCCAGCAGCTTAGTACGGCACGAGCAGTACTTC; cdr3_aa: CASSLVRHEQYF
d_call: -; v_call: TRBV6-5; clone_size: -; j_call: TRBJ2-6; cdr3_nt: TGTGCCAGCAGGCGCGACCCGTGGGCCAACGTCCTGACTTTC; cdr3_aa: CASRRDPWANVLTF
d_call: -; v_call: TRBV7-2; clone_size: -; j_call: TRBJ1-6; cdr3_nt: TGTGCCAGCAGCGCAAGGACAGAAGATAATTCACCCCTCCACTTT; cdr3_aa: CASSARTEDNSPLHF
d_call: -; v_call: TRBV6-1; clone_size: -; j_call: TRBJ2-1; cdr3_nt: TGTGCCAGCAGTGGGGGATTGAGACCCCCTACGGGTGAGCAGTTCTTC; cdr3_aa: CASSGGLRPPTGEQFF
d_call: -; v_call: TRBV24-1; clone_size: few; j_call: TRBJ1-1; cdr3_nt: TGTGCCACCAGTGATTCAGAGGCAGGTAAGGGCACTGAAGCTTTCTTT; cdr3_aa: CATSDSEAGKGTEAFF
d_call: -; v_call: TRBV3-1/TRBV3-2; clone_size: -; j_call: TRBJ2-3; cdr3_nt: TGTGCCAGCAGCCAAGAACTGGGACTTGGCACAGATACGCAGTATTTT; cdr3_aa: CASSQELGLGTDTQYF
d_call: -; v_call: TRBV6-2/TRBV6-3; clone_size: few; j_call: TRBJ2-7; cdr3_nt: TGTGCCAGCAGCAGACTGTACGTCTCCTACGAGCAGTACTTC; cdr3_aa: CASSRLYVSYEQYF
d_call: -; v_call: TRBV11-3; clone_size: -; j_call: TRBJ1-1; cdr3_nt: TGTGCCAGCAGCACCCTAGTCCTGAACACTGAAGCTTTCTTT; cdr3_aa: CASSTLVLNTEAFF
d_call: -; v_call: TRBV30; clone_size: few; j_call: TRBJ1-2; cdr3_nt: TGTGCCTGGAGTGCACAGAACTATGGCTACACCTTC; cdr3_aa: CAWSAQNYGYTF
d_call: -; v_call: TRBV19; clone_size: -; j_call: TRBJ1-5; cdr3_nt: TGTGCCAGTAGTCCCTCGATGTATAGCAATCAGCCCCAGCATTTT; cdr3_aa: CASSPSMYSNQPQHF
d_call: -; v_call: TRBV5-1; clone_size: -; j_call: TRBJ2-3; cdr3_nt: TGCGCCAGCAGCTTAATTACTAGCTCAGATACGCAGTATTTT; cdr3_aa: CASSLITSSDTQYF
d_call: -; v_call: TRBV7-8; clone_size: -; j_call: TRBJ1-2; cdr3_nt: TGTGCCAGCAGCCGCGACACCGGGACCTATGGCTACACCTTC; cdr3_aa: CASSRDTGTYGYTF
d_call: -; v_call: TRBV20-1; clone_size: -; j_call: TRBJ2-3; cdr3_nt: TGCAGTGCTAGTGAAGGAGGGGAAGATACGCAGTATTTT; cdr3_aa: CSASEGGEDTQYF
d_call: TRBD1; v_call: TRBV2; clone_size: -; j_call: TRBJ2-5; cdr3_nt: TGTGCCAGCAGACGACAGGGGGCGTTGGGGGAGACCCAGTACTTC; cdr3_aa: CASRRQGALGETQYF
d_call: -; v_call: TRBV12-3/TRBV12-4; clone_size: few; j_call: TRBJ1-6; cdr3_nt: TGTGCCAGCAGTCGACAGTACAATTCACCCCTCCACTTT; cdr3_aa: CASSRQYNSPLHF
d_call: -; v_call: TRBV19; clone_size: -; j_call: TRBJ2-1; cdr3_nt: TGTGCCAGTAGTCCTAAACTGCGGGGACGAGCCTACAATGAGCAGTTCTTC; cdr3_aa: CASSPKLRGRAYNEQFF
d_call: -; v_call: TRBV10-3; clone_size: once; j_call: TRBJ2-7; cdr3_nt: TGTGCCATCAGTGACCCCGGACTGCCAACCTACGAGCAGTACTTC; cdr3_aa: CAISDPGLPTYEQYF
d_call: -; v_call: TRBV11-3; clone_size: -; j_call: TRBJ2-3; cdr3_nt: TGTGCCAGCAGCTCTCGAGCAGGAGGTAGCACAGATACGCAGTATTTT; cdr3_aa: CASSSRAGGSTDTQYF
d_call: -; v_call: TRBV7-2; clone_size: once; j_call: TRBJ1-2; cdr3_nt: TGTGCCAGCAGCTTAACGGGTATCGATGGCTACACCTTC; cdr3_aa: CASSLTGIDGYTF
d_call: TRBD2; v_call: TRBV4-3; clone_size: -; j_call: TRBJ2-1; cdr3_nt: TGCGCCAGCAGCCACCAACCGGGACTAGCGGGGGGGGCATGGACCTACAATGAGCAGTTCTTC; cdr3_aa: CASSHQPGLAGGAWTYNEQFF
d_call: TRBD2; v_call: TRBV6-6; clone_size: -; j_call: TRBJ2-7; cdr3_nt: TGTGCCAGCAGTTACTCGAAGGGAGGGGCTAGCTACGAGCAGTACTTC; cdr3_aa: CASSYSKGGASYEQYF
d_call: -; v_call: TRBV5-1; clone_size: -; j_call: TRBJ1-1; cdr3_nt: TGCGCCAGCAGCTTGGCCCCAGGGATAGGCACTGAAGCTTTCTTT; cdr3_aa: CASSLAPGIGTEAFF
d_call: -; v_call: TRBV11-2; clone_size: -; j_call: TRBJ1-5; cdr3_nt: TGTGCCAGCAGCTTAAGGCCGAGCAATCAGCCCCAGCATTTT; cdr3_aa: CASSLRPSNQPQHF
d_call: TRBD2; v_call: TRBV7-7; clone_size: -; j_call: TRBJ2-1; cdr3_nt: TGTGCCAGCAGCCCCCAGGGCGGGAGGGCCAACAATGAGCAGTTCTTC; cdr3_aa: CASSPQGGRANNEQFF
d_call: -; v_call: TRBV6-6; clone_size: -; j_call: TRBJ2-5; cdr3_nt: TGTGCCAGCAGTACCCCGCGGGAGACCCAGTACTTC; cdr3_aa: CASSTPRETQYF
d_call: -; v_call: TRBV18; clone_size: -; j_call: TRBJ1-4; cdr3_nt: TGTGCCAGCTCACCCCTGCGCGGGAAACTGTTTTTT; cdr3_aa: CASSPLRGKLFF
d_call: TRBD1; v_call: TRBV5-1; clone_size: -; j_call: TRBJ2-7; cdr3_nt: TGCGCCAGCAGCTTGGGCCAGGGGGCGGTGGACGAGCAGTACTTC; cdr3_aa: CASSLGQGAVDEQYF
d_call: -; v_call: TRBV3-1/TRBV3-2; clone_size: -; j_call: TRBJ2-3; cdr3_nt: TGTGCCAGCAGCCAACTTGATACGCAGTATTTT; cdr3_aa: CASSQLDTQYF
d_call: -; v_call: TRBV19; clone_size: -; j_call: TRBJ2-7; cdr3_nt: TGTGCCAGTACCAGAGGACCAGACTACGAGCAGTACTTC; cdr3_aa: CASTRGPDYEQYF
d_call: -; v_call: TRBV4-2; clone_size: -; j_call: TRBJ2-3; cdr3_nt: TGTGCCAGCAGCCAAGACCCCACAGATACGCAGTATTTT; cdr3_aa: CASSQDPTDTQYF
d_call: -; v_call: TRBV7-6; clone_size: -; j_call: TRBJ2-3; cdr3_nt: TGTGCCAGCAGCCCGCCGGGACCCACACAAGCAGATACGCAGTATTTT; cdr3_aa: CASSPPGPTQADTQYF
d_call: -; v_call: TRBV4-2; clone_size: -; j_call: TRBJ2-5; cdr3_nt: TGTGCCAGCAGCCAAGATGGGCTCAGGGCCTTCCAAGAGACCCAGTACTTC; cdr3_aa: CASSQDGLRAFQETQYF
d_call: TRBD2; v_call: TRBV7-9; clone_size: -; j_call: TRBJ2-7; cdr3_nt: TGTGCCAGCAGCTCTGGCGGGGGTTCGGACTACGAGCAGTACTTC; cdr3_aa: CASSSGGGSDYEQYF
d_call: -; v_call: TRBV28; clone_size: once; j_call: TRBJ1-3; cdr3_nt: TGTGCCAGCAGTTTACTGGGACTTAATCGCGGCGAAGTGGGAAACACCATATATTTT; cdr3_aa: CASSLLGLNRGEVGNTIYF
d_call: -; v_call: TRBV4-1; clone_size: -; j_call: TRBJ1-2; cdr3_nt: TGCGCCAGCAGCCAGGTCGGGGAAGCTAACTATGGCTACACCTTC; cdr3_aa: CASSQVGEANYGYTF
d_call: TRBD1; v_call: TRBV18; clone_size: -; j_call: TRBJ2-5; cdr3_nt: TGTGCCAGCCCGAAGACGCCACAGGGGCGGAAGACCCAGTACTTC; cdr3_aa: CASPKTPQGRKTQYF
d_call: -; v_call: TRBV11-1; clone_size: -; j_call: TRBJ1-6; cdr3_nt: TGTGCCAGCAGCTTAAAGGCTTTCCATTCACCCCTCCACTTT; cdr3_aa: CASSLKAFHSPLHF
d_call: -; v_call: TRBV5-6; clone_size: -; j_call: TRBJ1-2; cdr3_nt: TGTGCCAGCAGCTTGCCGGGGAACTATGGCTACACCTTC; cdr3_aa: CASSLPGNYGYTF
d_call: -; v_call: TRBV13; clone_size: -; j_call: TRBJ2-3; cdr3_nt: TGTGCCAGCAGCTTAATCGGGAGCCCCACAGATACGCAGTATTTT; cdr3_aa: CASSLIGSPTDTQYF
d_call: -; v_call: TRBV5-6; clone_size: -; j_call: TRBJ2-6; cdr3_nt: TGTGCCAGCAGCTTACGAGGCTCTGGGGCCAACGTCCTGACTTTC; cdr3_aa: CASSLRGSGANVLTF
d_call: TRBD2; v_call: TRBV19; clone_size: few; j_call: TRBJ2-7; cdr3_nt: TGTGCCAGTAGCACTCTAGCGGGCCCTTCCTACGAGCAGTACTTC; cdr3_aa: CASSTLAGPSYEQYF
d_call: -; v_call: TRBV7-8; clone_size: -; j_call: TRBJ1-5; cdr3_nt: TGTGCCAGCAGCCCGAGAGGGACTAATAGCAATCAGCCCCAGCATTTT; cdr3_aa: CASSPRGTNSNQPQHF
d_call: -; v_call: TRBV11-2; clone_size: few; j_call: TRBJ2-7; cdr3_nt: TGTGCCAGCAGCGCCGAGGGGTATAGCCGCGAGCAGTACTTC; cdr3_aa: CASSAEGYSREQYF
d_call: -; v_call: TRBV3-1/TRBV3-2; clone_size: -; j_call: TRBJ2-3; cdr3_nt: TGTGCCAGCAGCCAAGGAGTTACGCAGTATTTT; cdr3_aa: CASSQGVTQYF
d_call: -; v_call: TRBV3-1/TRBV3-2; clone_size: -; j_call: TRBJ2-3; cdr3_nt: TGTGCCAGCAGCCACGTCCCTCCCACAGATACGCAGTATTTT; cdr3_aa: CASSHVPPTDTQYF
d_call: TRBD2; v_call: TRBV2; clone_size: -; j_call: TRBJ2-3; cdr3_nt: TGTGCCAGCAGGGAAGGTGGGAGGGGCACAGATACGCAGTATTTT; cdr3_aa: CASREGGRGTDTQYF
d_call: TRBD1; v_call: TRBV12-3/TRBV12-4; clone_size: once; j_call: TRBJ1-6; cdr3_nt: TGTGCCAGCAGCGGACAGGGCCACTCACCCCTCCACTTT; cdr3_aa: CASSGQGHSPLHF
d_call: -; v_call: TRBV2; clone_size: -; j_call: TRBJ1-5; cdr3_nt: TGTGCCAGCAGTGAAACGGGTGATAGCAATCAGCCCCAGCATTTT; cdr3_aa: CASSETGDSNQPQHF
d_call: TRBD1; v_call: TRBV19; clone_size: -; j_call: TRBJ1-1; cdr3_nt: TGTGCCAGCCGAGGGGGGACAGGGCGGAACACTGAAGCTTTCTTT; cdr3_aa: CASRGGTGRNTEAFF